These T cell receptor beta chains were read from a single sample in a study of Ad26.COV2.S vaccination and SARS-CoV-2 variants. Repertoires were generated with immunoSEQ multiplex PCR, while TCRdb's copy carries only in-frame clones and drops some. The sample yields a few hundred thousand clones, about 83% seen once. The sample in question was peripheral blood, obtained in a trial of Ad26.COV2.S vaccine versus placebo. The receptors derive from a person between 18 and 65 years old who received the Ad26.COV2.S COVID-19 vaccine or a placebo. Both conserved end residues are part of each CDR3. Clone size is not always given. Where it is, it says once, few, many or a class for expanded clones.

CASSLGRQETQYF | TRBJ2-5 | - | TRBV12-3/TRBV12-4
CASDPSGANVLTF | TRBJ2-6 | few | TRBV2
CASSLGSGYTF | TRBJ1-2 | - | TRBV5-6
CASSLRDTQSGTGELFF | TRBJ2-2 | - | TRBV4-1
CASRGRPTDTQYF | TRBJ2-3 | - | TRBV12-3/TRBV12-4
CASSLAGGISYEQYF | TRBJ2-7 | once | TRBV5-1
CASSLVRGVATNEKLFF | TRBJ1-4 | - | TRBV7-9
CASSPRGRPGLGNEQFF | TRBJ2-1 | - | TRBV6-2/TRBV6-3
CAWSGRHTEAFF | TRBJ1-1 | - | TRBV30
CASSKTGKPRTDTQYF | TRBJ2-3 | - | TRBV9
CASSDTGSSGANVLTF | TRBJ2-6 | - | TRBV14
CASGSIRERNTEAFF | TRBJ1-1 | few | TRBV11-2
CASSEGTGGGYGYTF | TRBJ1-2 | - | TRBV9
CASSTTSGGGYGYTF | TRBJ1-2 | few | TRBV9
CSVVGGREGYTF | TRBJ1-2 | - | TRBV29-1
CASSQEGTGQEKLFF | TRBJ1-4 | - | TRBV3-1/TRBV3-2
CASITSGNTEAFF | TRBJ1-1 | - | TRBV19
CATSPGTSGPNEQFF | TRBJ2-1 | - | TRBV24-1
CASSGIIEETQYF | TRBJ2-5 | - | TRBV18
CSARDGMNTEAFF | TRBJ1-1 | once | TRBV29-1
CASSLLSLGRYTF | TRBJ1-2 | - | TRBV12-3/TRBV12-4
CATSDSGLAGLTDTQYF | TRBJ2-3 | few | TRBV24-1
CASSLRDPSMNTEAFF | TRBJ1-1 | - | TRBV5-5
CATSNAGGPVDTQYF | TRBJ2-3 | - | TRBV24-1
CASSLDRGGPYGYTF | TRBJ1-2 | - | TRBV27
CASSTGHPTDTQYF | TRBJ2-3 | - | TRBV6-6
CASWDQGGGNTIYF | TRBJ1-3 | - | TRBV28
CASSSRDRGNTIYF | TRBJ1-3 | - | TRBV13
CASSFGPSTGANVLTF | TRBJ2-6 | - | TRBV5-6
CASSDGVSSTDTQYF | TRBJ2-3 | - | TRBV6-4